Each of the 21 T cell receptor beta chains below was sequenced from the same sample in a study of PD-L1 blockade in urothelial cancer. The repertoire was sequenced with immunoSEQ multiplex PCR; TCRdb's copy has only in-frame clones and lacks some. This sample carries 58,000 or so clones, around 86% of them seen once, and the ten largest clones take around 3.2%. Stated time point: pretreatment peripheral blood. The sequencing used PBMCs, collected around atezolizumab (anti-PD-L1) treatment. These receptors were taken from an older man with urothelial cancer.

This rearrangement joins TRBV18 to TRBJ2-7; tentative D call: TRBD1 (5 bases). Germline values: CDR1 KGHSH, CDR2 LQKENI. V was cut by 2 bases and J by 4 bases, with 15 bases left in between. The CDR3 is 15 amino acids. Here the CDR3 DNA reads TGTGCCAGCTCACCATTTTCAGGGCACGCATACGAGCAGTACTTC. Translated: CASSPFSGHAYEQYF.

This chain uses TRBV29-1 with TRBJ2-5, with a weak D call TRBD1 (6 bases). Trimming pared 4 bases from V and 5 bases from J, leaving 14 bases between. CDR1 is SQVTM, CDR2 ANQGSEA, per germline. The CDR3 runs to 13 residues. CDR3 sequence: CSVVGTIGETQYF. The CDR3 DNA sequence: TGCAGCGTTGTTGGGACAATCGGCGAGACCCAGTACTTC.

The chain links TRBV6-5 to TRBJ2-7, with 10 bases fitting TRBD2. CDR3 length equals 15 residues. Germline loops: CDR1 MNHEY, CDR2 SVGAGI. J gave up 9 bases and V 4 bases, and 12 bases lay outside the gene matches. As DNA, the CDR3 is TGTGCCAGCAGTTCCCTCGGGGCTAGCGGGGGCCTGCAGTACTTC. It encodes CASSSLGASGGLQYF.

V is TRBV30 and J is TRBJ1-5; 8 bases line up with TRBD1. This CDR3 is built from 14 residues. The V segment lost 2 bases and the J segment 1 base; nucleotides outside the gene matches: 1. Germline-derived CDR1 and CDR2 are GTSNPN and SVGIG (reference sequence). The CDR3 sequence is CAWSTGGSNQPQHF. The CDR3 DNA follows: TGTGCCTGGAGTACAGGGGGAAGCAATCAGCCCCAGCATTTT.

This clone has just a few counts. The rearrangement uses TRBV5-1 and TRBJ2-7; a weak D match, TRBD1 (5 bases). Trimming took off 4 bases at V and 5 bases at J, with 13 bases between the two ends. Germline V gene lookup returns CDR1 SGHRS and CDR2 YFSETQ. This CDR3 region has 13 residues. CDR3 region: CASSRGRVDEQYF. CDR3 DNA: TGCGCCAGCAGCCGCGGCAGGGTCGACGAGCAGTACTTC.

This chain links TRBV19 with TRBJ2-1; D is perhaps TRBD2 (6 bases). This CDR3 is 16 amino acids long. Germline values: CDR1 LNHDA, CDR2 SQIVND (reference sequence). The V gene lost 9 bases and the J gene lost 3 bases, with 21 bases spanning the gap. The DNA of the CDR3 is TGTGCCAGCCGTCCCGATCGGCGGGATAGCTACAATGAGCAGTTCTTC. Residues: CASRPDRRDSYNEQFF.

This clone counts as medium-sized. CDR3 protein: CASSVGASGKQFF. The CDR3 bases are TGTGCCAGCAGCGTAGGGGCTAGCGGAAAGCAGTTCTTC. This sequence joins TRBV9 and TRBJ2-1; TRBD2 aligns across 7 bases. The germline CDR1 and CDR2 sequences are SGDLS and YYNGEE. CDR3 length equals 13 residues. The ends lost 0 bases at V and 11 bases at J; junction bases unmatched: 5.

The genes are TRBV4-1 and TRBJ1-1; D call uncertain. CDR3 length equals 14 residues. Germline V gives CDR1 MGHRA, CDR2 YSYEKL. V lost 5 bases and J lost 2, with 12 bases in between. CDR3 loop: CASSVRIFNTEAFF. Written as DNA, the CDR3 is TGCGCCAGCAGCGTCAGGATCTTCAACACTGAAGCTTTCTTT.

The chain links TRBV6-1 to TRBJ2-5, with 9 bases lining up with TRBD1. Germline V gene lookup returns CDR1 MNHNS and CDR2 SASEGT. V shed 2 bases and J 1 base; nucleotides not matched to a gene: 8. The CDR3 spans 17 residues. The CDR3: CASSEYRDRVLQETQYF. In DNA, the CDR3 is TGTGCCAGCAGTGAATACCGGGACAGGGTACTCCAAGAGACCCAGTACTTC.

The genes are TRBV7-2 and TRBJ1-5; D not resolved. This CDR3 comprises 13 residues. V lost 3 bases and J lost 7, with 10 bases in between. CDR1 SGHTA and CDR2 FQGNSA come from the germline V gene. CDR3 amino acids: CASSFSGRQPQHF. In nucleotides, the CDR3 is TGTGCCAGCAGCTTCTCCGGGAGACAGCCCCAGCATTTT.

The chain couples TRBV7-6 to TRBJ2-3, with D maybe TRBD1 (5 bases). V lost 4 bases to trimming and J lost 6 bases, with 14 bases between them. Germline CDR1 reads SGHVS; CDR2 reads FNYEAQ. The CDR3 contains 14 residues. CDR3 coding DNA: TGTGCCAGCAGCTCATTACAAGGGGCGGATACGCAGTATTTT. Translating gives CASSSLQGADTQYF.

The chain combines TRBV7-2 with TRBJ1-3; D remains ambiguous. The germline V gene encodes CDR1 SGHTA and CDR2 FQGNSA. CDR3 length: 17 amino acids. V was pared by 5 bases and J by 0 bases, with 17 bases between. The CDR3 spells CASSPPDFTSSGNTIYF. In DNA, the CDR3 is TGTGCCAGCAGCCCACCCGATTTTACCAGCTCTGGAAACACCATATATTTT.

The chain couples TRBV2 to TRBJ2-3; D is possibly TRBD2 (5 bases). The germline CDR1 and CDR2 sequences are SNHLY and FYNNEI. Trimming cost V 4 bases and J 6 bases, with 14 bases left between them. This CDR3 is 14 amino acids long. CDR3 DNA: TGTGCCAGCAGTGTGGGCGGGCTGGGGGATACGCAGTATTTT. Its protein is CASSVGGLGDTQYF.

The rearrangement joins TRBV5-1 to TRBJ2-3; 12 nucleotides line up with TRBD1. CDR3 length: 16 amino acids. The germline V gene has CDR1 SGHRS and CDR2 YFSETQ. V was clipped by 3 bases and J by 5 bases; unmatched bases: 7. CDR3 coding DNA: TGCGCCAGCAGCTCCTCCGGGACAGGGGGCGTAGATACGCAGTATTTT. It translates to CASSSSGTGGVDTQYF. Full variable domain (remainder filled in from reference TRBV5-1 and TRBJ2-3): KAGVTQTPRYLIKTRGQQVTLSCSPISGHRSVSWYQQTPGQGLQFLFEYFSETQRNKGNFPGRFSGRQFSNSRSEMNVSTLELGDSALYLCASSSSGTGGVDTQYFGPGTRLTVL.

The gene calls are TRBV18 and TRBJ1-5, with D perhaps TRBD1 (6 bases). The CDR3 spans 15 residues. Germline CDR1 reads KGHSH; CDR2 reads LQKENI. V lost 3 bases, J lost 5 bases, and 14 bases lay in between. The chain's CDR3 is CASSPSSGDDQPQHF. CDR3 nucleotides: TGTGCCAGCTCACCTTCGTCAGGGGACGATCAGCCCCAGCATTTT.

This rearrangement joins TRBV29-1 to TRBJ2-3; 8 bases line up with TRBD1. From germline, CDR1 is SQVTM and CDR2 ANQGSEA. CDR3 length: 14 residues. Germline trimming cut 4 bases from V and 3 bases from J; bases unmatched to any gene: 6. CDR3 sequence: CSVVVTGATDTQYF. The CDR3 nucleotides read TGCAGCGTTGTAGTGACAGGGGCTACAGATACGCAGTATTTT.

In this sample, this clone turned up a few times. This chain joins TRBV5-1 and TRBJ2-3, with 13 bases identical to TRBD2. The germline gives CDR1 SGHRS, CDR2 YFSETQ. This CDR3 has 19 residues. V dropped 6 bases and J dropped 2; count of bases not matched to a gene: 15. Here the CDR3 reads CASTPLIAGTSGNTDTQYF. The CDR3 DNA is TGCGCCAGCACTCCCCTAATCGCCGGGACTAGCGGGAACACAGATACGCAGTATTTT. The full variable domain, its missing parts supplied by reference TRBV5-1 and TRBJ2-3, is KAGVTQTPRYLIKTRGQQVTLSCSPISGHRSVSWYQQTPGQGLQFLFEYFSETQRNKGNFPGRFSGRQFSNSRSEMNVSTLELGDSALYLCASTPLIAGTSGNTDTQYFGPGTRLTVL.

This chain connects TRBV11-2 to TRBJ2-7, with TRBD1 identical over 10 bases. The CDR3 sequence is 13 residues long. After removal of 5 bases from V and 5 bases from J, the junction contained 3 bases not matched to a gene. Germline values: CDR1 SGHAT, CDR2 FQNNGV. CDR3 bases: TGTGCCAGCAGCACGGACAGGGGGGACGAGCAGTACTTC. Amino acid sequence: CASSTDRGDEQYF.

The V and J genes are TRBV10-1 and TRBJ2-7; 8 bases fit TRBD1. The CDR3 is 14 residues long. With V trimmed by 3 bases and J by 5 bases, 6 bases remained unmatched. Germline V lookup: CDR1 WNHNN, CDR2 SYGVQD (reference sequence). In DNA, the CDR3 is TGCGCCAGCAGTGACCCGACAGGGGTGGACGAGCAGTACTTC. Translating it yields CASSDPTGVDEQYF.

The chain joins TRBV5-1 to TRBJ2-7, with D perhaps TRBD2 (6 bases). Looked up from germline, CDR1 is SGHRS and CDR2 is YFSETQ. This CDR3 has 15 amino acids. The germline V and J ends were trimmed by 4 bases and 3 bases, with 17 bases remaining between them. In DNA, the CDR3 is TGCGCCAGCAGCCTGACTCCGGACTACAACTACGAGCAGTACTTC. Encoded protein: CASSLTPDYNYEQYF.

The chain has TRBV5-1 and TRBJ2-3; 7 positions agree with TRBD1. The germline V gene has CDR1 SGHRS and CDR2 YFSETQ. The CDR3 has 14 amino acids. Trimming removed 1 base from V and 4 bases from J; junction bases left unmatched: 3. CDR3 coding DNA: TGCGCCAGCAGCTTGATCCAGGGGGCAGATACGCAGTATTTT. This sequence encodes CASSLIQGADTQYF. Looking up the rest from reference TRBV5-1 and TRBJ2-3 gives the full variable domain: KAGVTQTPRYLIKTRGQQVTLSCSPISGHRSVSWYQQTPGQGLQFLFEYFSETQRNKGNFPGRFSGRQFSNSRSEMNVSTLELGDSALYLCASSLIQGADTQYFGPGTRLTVL.